Given below is one T cell receptor beta chain in context. Its specificity is not known. The data stem from a study of CXCR3-negative and CXCR3-positive naive CD8 T cells. Study-level information: There were around 140 million TRB reads altogether, and each library had about 1.5 +/- 0.3 million of them.

Broader study findings: Naive cells that were CXCR3-negative or CXCR3-positive used TRBV-TRBJ genes alike, while memory cells diverged. Partly lower CXCR3 expression followed cryopreservation, and most assays relied on fresh PBMCs. Higher TRB CDR3 hydrophobicity marked CXCR3-positive naive cells relative to CXCR3-negative naive cells.

UMI labels and 5' RACE were used to prepare the TRB cDNA libraries. TCRdb re-called the 5' RACE reads; one entry per CDR3 protein, DNA not given. Across 60,000 to 65,000 distinct CDR3 sequences, the top ten clones capture approximately 0.74% of the sample. Looked up from germline, CDR1 is SGHAT and CDR2 is FQDESV (reference sequence). The CDR3 covers 15 residues. CD45RO-CCR7+CD27+CD95- cells counted as naive CD8+ T cells. The V and J genes are TRBV11-1 and TRBJ2-3; TCRdb outputs TRBD1, but without DNA this stays unchecked. The source material was naive CXCR3+ CD8+ T cells from blood. Subset here: CD45RO-CCR7+CD27+CD95- naive CD8+ T cells expressing CXCR3 (TNR3+). This TCR was recovered from a human donor in good health. Some clones in this sample may be carry-over from other donors' samples. The CDR3 protein is CASSRWDRATDTQYF.